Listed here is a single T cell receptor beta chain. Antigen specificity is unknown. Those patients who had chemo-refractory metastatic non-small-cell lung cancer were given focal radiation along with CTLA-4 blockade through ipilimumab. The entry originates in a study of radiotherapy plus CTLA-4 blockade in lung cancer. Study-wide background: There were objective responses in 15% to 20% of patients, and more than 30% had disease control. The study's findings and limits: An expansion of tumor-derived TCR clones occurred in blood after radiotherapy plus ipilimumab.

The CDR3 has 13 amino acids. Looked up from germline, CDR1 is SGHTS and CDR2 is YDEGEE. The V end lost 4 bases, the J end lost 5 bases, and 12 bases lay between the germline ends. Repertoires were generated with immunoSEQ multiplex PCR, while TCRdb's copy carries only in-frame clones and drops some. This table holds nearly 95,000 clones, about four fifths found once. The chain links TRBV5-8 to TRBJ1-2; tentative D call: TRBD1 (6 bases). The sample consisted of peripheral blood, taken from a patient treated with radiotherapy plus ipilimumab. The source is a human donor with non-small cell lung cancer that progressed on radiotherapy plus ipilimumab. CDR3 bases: TGTGCCAGCAGCAACACAGGGAATTATGGCTACACCTTC. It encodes CASSNTGNYGYTF.